This T cell receptor beta chain was identified during a study of cytomegalovirus exposure and HLA in healthy donors. CDR1 MNHEY and CDR2 SVGAGI come from the germline V gene. Trimming removed 5 bases from V and 1 base from J; junction bases left unmatched: 3. The CDR3 runs 14 residues. The PCR contained 60 Vbeta and 13 Jbeta primers. Method: immunoSEQ multiplex PCR; TCRdb's copy keeps in-frame clones and lacks some. There are approximately 180,000 clones in the sample; roughly 81% occur only once, and around 4.8% lies in the top ten. The sequenced sample was PBMCs. The chain carries TRBV6-5 and TRBJ1-1; 8 bases agree with TRBD1. The TCR sequence derives from a girl aged 5-17 years in good health and CMV-seropositive. The CDR3 loop reads CASSRGQGNTEAFF. Written as DNA, the CDR3 is TGTGCCAGCAGTAGAGGACAGGGGAACACTGAAGCTTTCTTT.